A selection of T cell receptor beta chains follows, all from one sample in a study of blood T cell repertoires in COVID-19. Method: immunoSEQ multiplex PCR; TCRdb's copy keeps in-frame clones and lacks some. The table includes over 300,000 clones, more than 75% detected once. Sequences were obtained from PBMCs or T cells enriched from blood (not recorded which). Every receptor here comes from a young woman who had recovered from COVID-19. Each CDR3 is given with its conserved first and last residue. D genes are given only for firm matches. Size values are once, few and many counts, or a class for expanded clones, and some rows have none.

V gene,clone size,J gene,D gene,CDR3 protein,CDR3 DNA
TRBV5-6,.,TRBJ2-5,.,CASSQRSGNPDAQYF,TGTGCCAGCAGCCAACGATCCGGGAACCCGGACGCCCAGTACTTC
TRBV9,.,TRBJ2-1,.,CASSVAKSPNNEQFF,TGTGCCAGCAGCGTAGCCAAGAGCCCCAACAATGAGCAGTTCTTC
TRBV18,.,TRBJ1-2,TRBD1,CASSPDRKGYTF,TGTGCCAGCTCGCCGGACAGGAAGGGCTACACCTTC
TRBV18,.,TRBJ1-2,TRBD1,CASSGTGGGYTF,TGTGCCAGCTCCGGGACAGGGGGTGGCTACACCTTC
TRBV10-2,.,TRBJ2-7,.,CASSEGTQYF,TGCGCCAGCAGTGAGGGGACACAGTACTTC
TRBV6-5,.,TRBJ1-2,.,CASSLASDYGYTF,TGTGCCAGCAGCTTAGCGTCAGACTATGGCTACACCTTC
TRBV5-8,.,TRBJ1-1,.,CASSLGPGSSTEAFF,TGTGCCAGCAGCCTAGGACCGGGATCGAGCACTGAAGCTTTCTTT
TRBV10-3,few,TRBJ2-2,.,CAISGVGNTGELFF,TGTGCCATCAGCGGGGTGGGGAACACCGGGGAGCTGTTTTTT
TRBV29-1,.,TRBJ2-1,TRBD2,CSVGGTSYEQFF,TGCAGCGTTGGGGGGACTAGCTATGAGCAGTTCTTC
TRBV28,many,TRBJ2-5,TRBD1,CASSLSGQPLETQYF,TGTGCCAGCAGTTTGTCGGGACAGCCTCTGGAGACCCAGTACTTC
TRBV3-1/TRBV3-2,.,TRBJ1-4,.,CASSQGSGMPDEKLFF,TGTGCCAGCAGCCAAGGGTCCGGGATGCCTGATGAAAAACTGTTTTTT
TRBV11-2,.,TRBJ2-1,TRBD2,CASSPTSGRYNEQFF,TGTGCCAGCAGCCCTACTAGCGGACGCTACAATGAGCAGTTCTTC
TRBV6-5,few,TRBJ1-2,.,CASSGPLPYGYTF,TGTGCCAGCAGCGGTCCCCTACCTTATGGCTACACCTTC
TRBV6-5,once,TRBJ2-7,TRBD2,CASSSSGGAGEQYF,TGTGCCAGCAGCTCTAGCGGGGGGGCAGGTGAGCAGTACTTC
TRBV5-1,.,TRBJ2-7,.,CASSLRSTTYEQYF,TGCGCCAGCAGCTTGCGGTCCACGACCTACGAGCAGTACTTC
TRBV6-1,.,TRBJ1-1,TRBD1,CASSETRQGRQAFF,TGTGCCAGCAGTGAAACGCGACAGGGGCGGCAAGCTTTCTTT
TRBV12-3/TRBV12-4,.,TRBJ1-2,.,CASSHGGTDGYTF,TGTGCCAGCAGTCATGGAGGGACGGATGGCTACACCTTC
TRBV19,once,TRBJ1-4,TRBD1,CASSLFGTDATNEKLFF,TGTGCCAGTAGTCTCTTCGGGACAGACGCAACTAATGAAAAACTGTTTTTT
TRBV5-5,.,TRBJ1-4,.,CASSLDRTATNEKLFF,TGTGCCAGCAGCTTGGACAGAACGGCAACTAATGAAAAACTGTTTTTT
TRBV3-1/TRBV3-2,.,TRBJ2-7,.,CASSQEASERSYEQYF,TGTGCCAGCAGCCAAGAGGCTAGCGAGCGTTCCTACGAGCAGTACTTC
TRBV28,.,TRBJ2-1,TRBD2,CASRTPLSGGYNEQFF,TGTGCCAGCAGAACCCCACTCTCGGGGGGGTACAATGAGCAGTTCTTC
TRBV28,.,TRBJ1-1,TRBD1,CASSLGQGSQAFF,TGTGCCAGCAGTCTTGGACAGGGATCGCAAGCTTTCTTT
TRBV5-6,.,TRBJ1-5,TRBD1,CASSQMDRNRQPQHF,TGTGCCAGCAGCCAGATGGACAGGAATCGACAGCCCCAGCATTTT
TRBV9,.,TRBJ2-1,.,CASSVLAAAEQFF,TGTGCCAGCAGCGTATTAGCCGCTGCTGAGCAGTTCTTC
TRBV7-6,.,TRBJ2-2,TRBD2,CASSLEGLAGGTGELFF,TGTGCCAGCAGCTTAGAGGGACTAGCGGGGGGGACCGGGGAGCTGTTTTTT
TRBV24-1,.,TRBJ1-5,.,CATSETDSNQPQHF,TGTGCCACCAGTGAGACAGATAGCAATCAGCCCCAGCATTTT
TRBV11-2,.,TRBJ2-3,TRBD2,CASSNAGRGTDTQYF,TGTGCCAGCAGCAACGCGGGGAGGGGCACAGATACGCAGTATTTT
TRBV10-1,.,TRBJ2-3,.,CAKPAGPFF,TGCGCCAAACCCGCGGGACCATTTTTT
TRBV12-3/TRBV12-4,.,TRBJ1-2,.,CASSLPDYNGYTF,TGTGCCAGCAGTTTACCAGATTACAATGGCTACACCTTC
TRBV19,.,TRBJ2-1,TRBD1,CASSVFQGASYNEQFF,TGTGCCAGTAGTGTCTTCCAGGGGGCCTCCTACAATGAGCAGTTCTTC
TRBV2,.,TRBJ2-7,TRBD1,CASSLQGFPSYEQYF,TGTGCCAGCAGTCTACAGGGGTTTCCGTCCTACGAGCAGTACTTC
TRBV29-1,.,TRBJ2-5,.,CSGGHSETQYF,TGCAGCGGAGGACATTCGGAGACCCAGTACTTC
TRBV7-8,.,TRBJ1-1,.,CASSLAARGNTEAFF,TGTGCCAGCAGCTTAGCCGCTCGAGGCAACACTGAAGCTTTCTTT
TRBV19,.,TRBJ2-1,.,CASSIGMTDYNEQFF,TGTGCCAGTAGTATTGGAATGACTGATTACAATGAGCAGTTCTTC
TRBV7-6,.,TRBJ2-1,.,CASSFSTYNEQFF,TGTGCCAGCAGCTTCTCTACCTACAATGAGCAGTTCTTC
TRBV18,.,TRBJ1-2,.,CASSPEPYGYTF,TGTGCCAGCTCACCGGAGCCCTATGGCTACACCTTC
TRBV30,.,TRBJ2-3,.,CAWSPKARDTQYF,TGTGCCTGGAGTCCGAAAGCCAGGGATACGCAGTATTTT
TRBV28,.,TRBJ1-2,.,CASSSTGPDRYTYGYTF,TGTGCCAGCAGTTCGACCGGCCCCGACAGGTACACCTATGGCTACACCTTC
TRBV7-3,.,TRBJ2-7,.,CASSPSGGDYEQYF,TGTGCCAGCAGCCCCAGCGGCGGGGACTACGAGCAGTACTTC
TRBV11-2,.,TRBJ2-1,TRBD2,CASSLRGTSGRNEQFF,TGTGCCAGCAGCCTTCGAGGGACTAGCGGGAGAAATGAGCAGTTCTTC
TRBV19,.,TRBJ2-7,TRBD1,CASSARTGAALYEQYF,TGTGCCAGTAGTGCACGAACAGGGGCCGCCCTCTACGAGCAGTACTTC
TRBV11-2,once,TRBJ2-5,.,CASYPMGVHQETQYF,TGTGCCAGCTACCCCATGGGAGTTCACCAAGAGACCCAGTACTTC
TRBV6-5,.,TRBJ1-5,TRBD1,CASSYRGQGQPQHF,TGTGCCAGCAGTTACAGGGGGCAGGGTCAGCCCCAGCATTTT
TRBV16,.,TRBJ1-5,TRBD1,CASSLRQGLLNQPQHF,TGTGCCAGCAGCCTCCGACAGGGGCTTCTCAATCAGCCCCAGCATTTT
TRBV19,.,TRBJ1-1,TRBD1,CASSSRQGGTEAFF,TGTGCCAGTAGTAGTCGACAGGGAGGAACTGAAGCTTTCTTT
TRBV24-1,.,TRBJ1-1,.,CATSDWAGVAFF,TGTGCCACCAGTGATTGGGCGGGGGTAGCTTTCTTT
TRBV12-3/TRBV12-4,few,TRBJ1-2,TRBD1,CASSRTGNGYTF,TGTGCCAGCAGTCGGACAGGGAATGGCTACACCTTC
TRBV18,once,TRBJ1-2,TRBD1,CASSADRALGYGYTF,TGTGCCAGCTCGGCGGACAGGGCCCTAGGCTATGGCTACACCTTC
TRBV4-2,.,TRBJ2-1,.,CASSQDPNGSNEQFF,TGTGCCAGCAGCCAAGATCCGAACGGGTCAAATGAGCAGTTCTTC
TRBV3-1/TRBV3-2,.,TRBJ2-2,.,CASSQDPIGDPGELFF,TGTGCCAGCAGCCAAGATCCCATTGGAGACCCCGGGGAGCTGTTTTTT
TRBV28,.,TRBJ2-3,.,CASSLAGNADTQYF,TGTGCCAGCAGTTTAGCCGGGAATGCAGATACGCAGTATTTT
TRBV7-9,.,TRBJ2-3,TRBD2,CASSPWRGGSDTQYF,TGTGCCAGCAGCCCCTGGCGGGGGGGGTCAGATACGCAGTATTTT
TRBV6-1,.,TRBJ2-7,.,CASSELLTGSYEQYF,TGTGCCAGCAGTGAACTCTTGACTGGTTCCTACGAGCAGTACTTC
TRBV5-4,.,TRBJ2-7,TRBD2,CASSYTSGGPNDEQYF,TGTGCCAGCAGTTATACCAGCGGGGGGCCCAATGACGAGCAGTACTTC